This TCR beta chain is drawn from a study of T cell responses to AZD1222 COVID-19 vaccine. On this clone itself: No antigen is known for it.

The study, taken as a whole, reports: Nearly half of spike-specific TCRs reportedly target variant regions that are unmutated in the B.1.351 and B.1.1.7 variants. Regions 160-218 and 743-854 held dominance among vaccine-associated CD4 TCRs, which spanned spike. Rises in breadth and depth of Spike-specific TCRs came after two AZD1222 doses. The donor group comprised mostly white British people and more females; the analysis possibly underestimated clonal diversity.

The CDR3 extends over 15 amino acids. The germline V gene encodes CDR1 SNHLY and CDR2 FYNNEI. With 6 bases clipped from V and 8 bases from J, the junction kept 10 bases outside the gene matches. Sequenced by immunoSEQ multiplex PCR; TCRdb stores in-frame clones only, minus some. Found here are some 120,000 clones, about 90% of them singletons; the top ten hold around 1.6%. This receptor was taken from an adult who received the AZD1222 COVID-19 vaccine. This specimen consisted of peripheral blood, obtained 28 days after the second AZD1222 dose. V is TRBV2 and J is TRBJ1-5; 10 bases map to TRBD1. In nucleotides, the CDR3 is TGTGCCAGCAGCCCAGGGACAGGGGAGGTTGAGCCCCAGCATTTT. It yields the protein CASSPGTGEVEPQHF.